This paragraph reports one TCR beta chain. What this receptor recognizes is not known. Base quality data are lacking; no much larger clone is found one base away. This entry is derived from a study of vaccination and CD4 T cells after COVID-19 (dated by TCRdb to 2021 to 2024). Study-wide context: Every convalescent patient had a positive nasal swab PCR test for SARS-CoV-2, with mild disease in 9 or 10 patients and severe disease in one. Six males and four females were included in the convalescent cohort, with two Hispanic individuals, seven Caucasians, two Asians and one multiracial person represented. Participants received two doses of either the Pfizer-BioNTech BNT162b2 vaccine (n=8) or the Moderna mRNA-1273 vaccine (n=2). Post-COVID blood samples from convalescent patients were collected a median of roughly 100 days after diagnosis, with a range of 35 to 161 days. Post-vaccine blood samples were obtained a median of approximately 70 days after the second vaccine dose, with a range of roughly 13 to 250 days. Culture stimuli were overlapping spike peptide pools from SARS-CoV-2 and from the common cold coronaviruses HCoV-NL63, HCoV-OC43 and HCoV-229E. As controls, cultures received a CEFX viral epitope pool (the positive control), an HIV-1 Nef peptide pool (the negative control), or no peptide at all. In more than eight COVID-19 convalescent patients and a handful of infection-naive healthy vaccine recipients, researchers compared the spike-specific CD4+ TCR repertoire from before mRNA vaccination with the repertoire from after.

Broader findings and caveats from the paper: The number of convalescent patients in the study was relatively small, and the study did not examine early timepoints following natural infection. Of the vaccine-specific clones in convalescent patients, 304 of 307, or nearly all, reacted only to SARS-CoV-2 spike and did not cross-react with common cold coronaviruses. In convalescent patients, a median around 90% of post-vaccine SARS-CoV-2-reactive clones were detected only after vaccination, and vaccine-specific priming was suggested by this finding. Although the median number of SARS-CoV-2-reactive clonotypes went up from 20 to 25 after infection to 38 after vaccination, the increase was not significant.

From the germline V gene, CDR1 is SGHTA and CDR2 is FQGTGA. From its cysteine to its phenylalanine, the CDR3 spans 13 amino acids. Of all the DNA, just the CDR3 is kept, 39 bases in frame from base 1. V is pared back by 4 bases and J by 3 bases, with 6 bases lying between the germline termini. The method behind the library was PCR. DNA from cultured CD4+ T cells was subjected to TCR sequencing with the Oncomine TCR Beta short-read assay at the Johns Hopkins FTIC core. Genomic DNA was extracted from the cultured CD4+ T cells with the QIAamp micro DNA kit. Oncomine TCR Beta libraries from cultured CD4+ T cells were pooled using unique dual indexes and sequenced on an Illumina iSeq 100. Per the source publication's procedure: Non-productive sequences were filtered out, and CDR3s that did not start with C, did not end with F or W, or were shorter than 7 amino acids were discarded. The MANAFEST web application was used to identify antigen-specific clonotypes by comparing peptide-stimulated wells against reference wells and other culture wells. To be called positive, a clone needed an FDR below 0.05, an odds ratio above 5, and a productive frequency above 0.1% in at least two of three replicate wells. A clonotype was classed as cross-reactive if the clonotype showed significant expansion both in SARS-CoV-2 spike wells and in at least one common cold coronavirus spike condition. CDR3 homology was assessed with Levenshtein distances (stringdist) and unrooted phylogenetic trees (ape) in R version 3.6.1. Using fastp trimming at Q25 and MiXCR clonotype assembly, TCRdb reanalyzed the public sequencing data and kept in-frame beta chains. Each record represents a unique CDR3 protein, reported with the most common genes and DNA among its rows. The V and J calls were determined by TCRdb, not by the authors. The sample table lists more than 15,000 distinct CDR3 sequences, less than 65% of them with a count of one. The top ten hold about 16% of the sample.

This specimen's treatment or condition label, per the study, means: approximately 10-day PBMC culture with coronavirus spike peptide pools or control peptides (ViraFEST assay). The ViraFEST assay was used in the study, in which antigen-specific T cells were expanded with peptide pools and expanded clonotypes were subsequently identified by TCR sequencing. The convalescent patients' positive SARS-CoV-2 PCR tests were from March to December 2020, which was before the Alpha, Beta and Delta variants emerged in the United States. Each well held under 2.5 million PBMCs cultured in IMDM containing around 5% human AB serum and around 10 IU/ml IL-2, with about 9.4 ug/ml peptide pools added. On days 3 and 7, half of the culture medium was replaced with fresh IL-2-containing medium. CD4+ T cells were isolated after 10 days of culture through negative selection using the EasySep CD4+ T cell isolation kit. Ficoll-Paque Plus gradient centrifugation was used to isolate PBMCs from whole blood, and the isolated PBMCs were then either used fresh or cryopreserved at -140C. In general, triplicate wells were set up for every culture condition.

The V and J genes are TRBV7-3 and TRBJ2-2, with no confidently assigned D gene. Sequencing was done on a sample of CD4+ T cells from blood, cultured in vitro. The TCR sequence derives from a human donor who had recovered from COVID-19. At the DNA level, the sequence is TGTGCCAGCAGCTACCAGCACACCGGGGAGCTGTTTTTT. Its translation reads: CASSYQHTGELFF.